The sequence of this T cell receptor beta chain was determined in a study of beta chain features in type 1 diabetes. Study conclusions and caveats: Healthy donors had naive, central memory and Treg TCRB repertoires that appeared less similar than those seen among patients. PCR, the amplification step, might favor shorter templates, equally in patients and controls. All four CD4+ subsets of Type 1 diabetes patients contained TCRB CDR3s that were moderately but significantly shorter.

With respect to this clone: Its antigen is unidentified.

CDR1 is SGHKS and CDR2 is YYEKEE in the germline V gene (reference sequence). Deletions cut 4 bases from V and 2 bases from J, with 11 bases between. The CDR3 sequence is 14 residues long. There was one heparinised blood draw per donor, averaging roughly 100 mL. Isolated RNA was reverse transcribed in full, so expressed TCRB transcripts were sequenced. Sequencing of naive, central memory and regulatory T cell samples gave an average of approximately 3.5 million reads. Libraries were prepared by immunoSEQ multiplex PCR; TCRdb keeps only in-frame clonotypes and omits some of them. The sample contains about 160,000 clones, 7% to 9.5% of which appear only once.

The specimen was central memory CD4+ T cells from blood. This chain links TRBV5-5 with TRBJ2-3; no clear D. The receptor was derived from a woman aged 30 to 39 with type 1 diabetes. The CDR3 sequence: CASSLLLNTDTQYF. DNA for the CDR3: TGTGCCAGCAGCCTCCTACTCAACACAGATACGCAGTATTTT.